The present T cell receptor beta chain was sequenced within a study of T cell responses to AZD1222 COVID-19 vaccine. Whole-study results and caveats: Only a handful of AZD1222 recipients, six or seven in all, had baseline seropositivity.

Here immunoSEQ multiplex PCR was the method, and the copy in TCRdb shows in-frame clones only, minus some. Among some 160,000 clones listed, less than 95% were seen once. Deletions cut 0 bases from V and 7 bases from J, with 15 bases between. The CDR3 contains 16 residues. Germline V gives CDR1 LNHNV, CDR2 YYDKDF (reference sequence). Details on this clone: Its antigen is unknown.

The sample was peripheral blood, taken on day 0 of AZD1222 vaccination. This clonotype was obtained from an adult in good health. The chain carries TRBV15 and TRBJ1-4; TRBD1 is a possible D gene (5 bases). CDR3 nucleotides: TGTGCCACCAGCAGAGATCAGGGCAGGGTGGGTGAAAAACTGTTTTTT. Amino acids: CATSRDQGRVGEKLFF.